This TCR beta chain was recorded in a study of blood T cell repertoires in COVID-19. At the level of the study: Acute-phase and convalescent COVID-19 samples originated in the United States, Italy and Spain.

In the original processing: For nucleated cells, counts were estimated from reference gene primer amplification. Repertoires were generated with immunoSEQ multiplex PCR, while TCRdb's copy carries only in-frame clones and drops some. V and J calls plus clone size are reproduced from that table; the DNA served to infer D and trimming. There are 200,000 to 250,000 clones in the sample; 70% to 90% occur only once, and around 2.5% lies in the top ten. There are many counts of this clone. Trimming shortened V by 1 base and J by 4 bases, and 16 bases separated the two germline ends. Germline V gene lookup returns CDR1 LGHNA and CDR2 YSLEER. The CDR3 consists of 16 residues. In Seattle, patients joined the study during active infection and were tracked longitudinally.

This TCR was sampled from a woman in her sixties or seventies with COVID-19, enrolled during active disease. Material: peripheral blood. The chain joins TRBV4-3 to TRBJ1-2; D uncertain. The CDR3 bases are TGCGCCAGCAGCCAAGCCAAGGATTTTACAGTCTATGGCTACACCTTC. Its protein is CASSQAKDFTVYGYTF.